Listed here is a single TCR beta chain. Its matching antigen is unknown. Germline values: CDR1 KGHSH, CDR2 LQKENI. Trimming removed 0 bases at V and 9 bases at J, with 8 bases between. This CDR3 has 12 amino acids. The authors reverse transcribed all of the isolated RNA, so sequencing captured expressed TCRB transcripts. Sequencing used immunoSEQ multiplex PCR; TCRdb keeps in-frame clones, though not all of them. The table shows over 700,000 clones, with roughly 16% occurring only once. The source of the sample is a study of beta chain features in type 1 diabetes. Regarding the study as a whole: PCR might preferentially amplify shorter templates, equally in patients and controls.

Sequencing input: naive CD4+ T cells from blood. The TCR originated in a woman under 30 in good health. V is TRBV18 and J is TRBJ2-5; D is ambiguous. This CDR3 is CASSPPLGPQYF. The CDR3 region has the DNA TGTGCCAGCTCACCACCCCTTGGGCCCCAGTACTTC.